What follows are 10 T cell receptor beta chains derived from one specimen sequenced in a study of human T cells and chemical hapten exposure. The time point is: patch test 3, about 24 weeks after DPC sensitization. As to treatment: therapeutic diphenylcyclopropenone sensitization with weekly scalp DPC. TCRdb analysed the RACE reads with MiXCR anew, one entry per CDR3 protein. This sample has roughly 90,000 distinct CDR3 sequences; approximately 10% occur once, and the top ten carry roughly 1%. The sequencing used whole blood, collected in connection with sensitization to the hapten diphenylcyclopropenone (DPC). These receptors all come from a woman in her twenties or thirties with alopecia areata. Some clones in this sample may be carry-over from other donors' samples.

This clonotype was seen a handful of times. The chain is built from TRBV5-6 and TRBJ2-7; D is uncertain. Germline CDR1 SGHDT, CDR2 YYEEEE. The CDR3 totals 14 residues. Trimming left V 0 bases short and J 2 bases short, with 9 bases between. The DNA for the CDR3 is TGTGCCAGCAGCTTGGAGAGGTCGACCTACGAGCAGTACGTC. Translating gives CASSLERSTYEQYV.

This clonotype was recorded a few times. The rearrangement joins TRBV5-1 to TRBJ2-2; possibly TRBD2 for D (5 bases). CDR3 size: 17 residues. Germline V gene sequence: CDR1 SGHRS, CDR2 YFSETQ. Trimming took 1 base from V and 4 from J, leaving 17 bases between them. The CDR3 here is CASSLLFGLGSTGELFF. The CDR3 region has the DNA TGCGCCAGCAGCTTGTTGTTTGGCCTGGGGAGCACCGGGGAGCTGTTTTTT. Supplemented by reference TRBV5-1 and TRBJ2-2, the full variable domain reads KAGVTQTPRYLIKTRGQQVTLSCSPISGHRSVSWYQQTPGQGLQFLFEYFSETQRNKGNFPGRFSGRQFSNSRSEMNVSTLELGDSALYLCASSLLFGLGSTGELFFGEGSRLTVL.

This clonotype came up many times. The CDR3 loop reads CAISPEESSYEQYF. DNA for the CDR3: TGTGCCATCAGTCCGGAGGAGAGCTCCTACGAGCAGTACTTC. The chain carries TRBV10-3 and TRBJ2-7; possible D gene TRBD2, 5 bases. Germline CDR1 and CDR2: ENHRY and SYGVKD. Trimming pared 5 bases from V and 0 bases from J, leaving 11 bases between. This CDR3 is built from 14 residues.

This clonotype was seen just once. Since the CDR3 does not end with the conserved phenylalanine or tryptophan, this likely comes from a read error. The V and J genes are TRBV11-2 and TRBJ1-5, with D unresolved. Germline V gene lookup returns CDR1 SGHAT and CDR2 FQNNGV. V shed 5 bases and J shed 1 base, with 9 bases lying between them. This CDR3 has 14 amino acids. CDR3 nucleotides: TGTGCCAGCAGCCTGTTGGGCAGCAATCAGCCCCAGCATCTT. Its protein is CASSLLGSNQPQHL.

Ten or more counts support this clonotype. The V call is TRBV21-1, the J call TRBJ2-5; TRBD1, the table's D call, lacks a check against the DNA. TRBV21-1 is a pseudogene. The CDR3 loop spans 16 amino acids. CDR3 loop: CASSSDTGGIQETQYF. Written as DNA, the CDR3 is TGTGCCAGCAGTTCCGATACAGGGGGTATCCAAGAGACCCAGTACTTC.

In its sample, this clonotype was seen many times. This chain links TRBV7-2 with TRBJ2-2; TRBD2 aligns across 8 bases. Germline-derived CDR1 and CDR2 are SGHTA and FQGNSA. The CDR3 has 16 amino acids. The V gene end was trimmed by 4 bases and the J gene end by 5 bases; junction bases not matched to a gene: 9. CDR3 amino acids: CASSSRAGEATGELFF. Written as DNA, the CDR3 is TGTGCCAGCAGCTCACGAGCGGGGGAAGCTACCGGGGAGCTGTTTTTT. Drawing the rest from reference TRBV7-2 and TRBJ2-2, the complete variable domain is GAGVSQSPSNKVTEKGKDVELRCDPISGHTALYWYRQSLGQGLEFLIYFQGNSAPDKSGLPSDRFSAERTGGSVSTLTIQRTQQEDSAVYLCASSSRAGEATGELFFGEGSRLTVL.

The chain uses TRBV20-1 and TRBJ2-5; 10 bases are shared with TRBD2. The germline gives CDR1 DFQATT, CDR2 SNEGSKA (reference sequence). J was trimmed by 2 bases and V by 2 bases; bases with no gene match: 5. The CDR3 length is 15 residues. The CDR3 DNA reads TGCAGTGCTAGAACGGGGACTAGCGAACAAGAGACCCAGTACTTC. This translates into CSARTGTSEQETQYF.

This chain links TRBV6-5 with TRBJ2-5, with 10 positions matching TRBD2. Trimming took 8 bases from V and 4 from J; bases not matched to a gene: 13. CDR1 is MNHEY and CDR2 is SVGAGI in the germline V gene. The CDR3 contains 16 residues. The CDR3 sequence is CASGRGLAGVGETQYF. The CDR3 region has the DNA TGTGCCAGCGGGAGAGGGCTAGCGGGAGTGGGAGAGACCCAGTACTTC.

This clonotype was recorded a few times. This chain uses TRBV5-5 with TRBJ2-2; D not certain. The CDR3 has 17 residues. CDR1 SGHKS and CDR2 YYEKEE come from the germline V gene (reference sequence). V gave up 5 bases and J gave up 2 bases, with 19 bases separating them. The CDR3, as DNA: TGTGCCAGCAGTTTAAAACTGGCAGCCGTCAACACCGGGGAGCTGTTTTTT. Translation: CASSLKLAAVNTGELFF.

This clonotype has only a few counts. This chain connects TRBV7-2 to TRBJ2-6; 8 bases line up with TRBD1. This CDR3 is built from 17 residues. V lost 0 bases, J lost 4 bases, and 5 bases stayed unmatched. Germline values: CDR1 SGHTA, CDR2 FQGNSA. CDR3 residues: CASSLAQDRAGANVLTF. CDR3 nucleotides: TGTGCCAGCAGCTTAGCGCAGGACAGGGCGGGGGCCAACGTCCTGACTTTC.